Sequencing of this TCR beta chain was carried out in a study of T cells in Graves' hyperthyroidism and ophthalmopathy. In its sample, this clonotype was seen many times. Participants, patients aged 18 to 65, had newly diagnosed hyperthyroidism with a duration under 2 months. Amplified regions were TCR beta CDR3 sequences from RNA transcripts. When the TCR CDR3 underwent first-round RT-PCR, the HTBI primer set was used. Each CDR3 protein is one row after TCRdb ran MiXCR on the multiplex PCR reads. The data hold some 250,000 distinct CDR3 sequences, with less than 15% observed a single time. With 1 base removed from V and 3 bases from J, the gap between germline ends came to 18 bases. The germline V gene encodes CDR1 LGHNT and CDR2 FRNRAP. This CDR3 is 17 amino acids long.

V gene TRBV12-5 combines with J gene TRBJ1-1; D might be TRBD1 (5 bases). The TCR comes from a woman between 40 and 55 years old with Graves' hyperthyroidism that later progressed to Graves' ophthalmopathy. What was sequenced was blood. The CDR3 nucleotides are TGTGCTAGTGGTTTGGCCGCACTGGGAGGGGCGGACACTGAAGCTTTCTTT. This sequence encodes CASGLAALGGADTEAFF.